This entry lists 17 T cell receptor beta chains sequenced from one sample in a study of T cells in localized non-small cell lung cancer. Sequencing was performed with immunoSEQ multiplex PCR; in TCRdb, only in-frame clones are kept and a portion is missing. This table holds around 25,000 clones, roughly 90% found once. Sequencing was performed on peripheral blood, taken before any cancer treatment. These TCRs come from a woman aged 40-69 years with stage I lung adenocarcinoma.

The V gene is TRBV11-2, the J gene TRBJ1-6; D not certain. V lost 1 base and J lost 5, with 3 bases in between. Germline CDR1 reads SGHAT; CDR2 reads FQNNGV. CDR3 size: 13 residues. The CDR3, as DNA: TGTGCCAGCAGCTTAGGACATAATTCACCCCTCCACTTT. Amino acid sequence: CASSLGHNSPLHF.

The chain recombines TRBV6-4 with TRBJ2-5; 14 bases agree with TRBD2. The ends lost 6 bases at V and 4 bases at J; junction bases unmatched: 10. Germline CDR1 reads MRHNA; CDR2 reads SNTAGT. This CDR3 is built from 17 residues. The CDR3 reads CASSQGLAGVNRETQYF. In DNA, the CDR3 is TGTGCCAGCAGCCAGGGACTAGCGGGAGTGAATAGAGAGACCCAGTACTTC.

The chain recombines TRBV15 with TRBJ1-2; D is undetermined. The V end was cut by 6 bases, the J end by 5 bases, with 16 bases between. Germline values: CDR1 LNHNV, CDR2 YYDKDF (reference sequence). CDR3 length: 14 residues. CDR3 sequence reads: CATRPTLGPYGYTF. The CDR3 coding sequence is TGTGCCACCAGGCCCACGTTAGGGCCATATGGCTACACCTTC. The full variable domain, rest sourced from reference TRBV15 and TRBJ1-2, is DAMVIQNPRYQVTQFGKPVTLSCSQTLNHNVMYWYQQKSSQAPKLLFHYYDKDFNNEADTPDNFQSRRPNTSFCFLDIRSPGLGDTAMYLCATRPTLGPYGYTFGSGTRLTVV.

In DNA form, the CDR3 reads TGTGCCAGCAGCCTGGCGGGGAATCAGCCCCAGCATTTT. Residues: CASSLAGNQPQHF. The gene calls are TRBV11-2 and TRBJ1-5; D not certain. The CDR3 contains 13 residues. V was pared by 5 bases and J by 4 bases, with 9 bases between. Germline V gene sequence: CDR1 SGHAT, CDR2 FQNNGV.

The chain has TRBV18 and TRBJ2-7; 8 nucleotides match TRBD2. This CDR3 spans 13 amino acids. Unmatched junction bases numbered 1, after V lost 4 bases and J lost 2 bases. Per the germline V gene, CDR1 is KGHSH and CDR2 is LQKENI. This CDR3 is CASSLAGPYEQYF. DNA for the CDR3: TGTGCCAGCTCACTAGCGGGACCCTACGAGCAGTACTTC.

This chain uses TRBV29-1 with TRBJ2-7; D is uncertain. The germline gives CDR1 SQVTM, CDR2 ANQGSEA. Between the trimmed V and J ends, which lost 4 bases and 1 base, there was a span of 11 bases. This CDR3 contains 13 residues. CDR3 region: CSVVRPTSYEQYF. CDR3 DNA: TGCAGCGTTGTGAGACCGACTTCCTACGAGCAGTACTTC.

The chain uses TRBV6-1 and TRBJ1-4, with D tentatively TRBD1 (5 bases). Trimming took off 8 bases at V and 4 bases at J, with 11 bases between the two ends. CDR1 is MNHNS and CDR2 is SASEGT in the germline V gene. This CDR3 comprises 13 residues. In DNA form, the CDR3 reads TGTGCCAGCCTCAGGGTCTATAATGAAAAACTGTTTTTT. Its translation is CASLRVYNEKLFF.

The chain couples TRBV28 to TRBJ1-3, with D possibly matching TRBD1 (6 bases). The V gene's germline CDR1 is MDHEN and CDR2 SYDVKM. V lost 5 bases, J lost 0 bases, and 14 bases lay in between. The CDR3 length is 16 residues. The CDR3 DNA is TGTGCCAGCAGTCCGAGGGGGTCTATCTCTGGAAACACCATATATTTT. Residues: CASSPRGSISGNTIYF.

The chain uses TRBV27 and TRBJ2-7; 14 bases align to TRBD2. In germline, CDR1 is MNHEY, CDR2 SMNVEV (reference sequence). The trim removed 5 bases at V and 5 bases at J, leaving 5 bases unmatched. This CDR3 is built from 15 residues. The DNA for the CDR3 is TGTGCCAGCAGTCATGGACTAGCGGGAGGTGACGAGCAGTACTTC. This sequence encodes CASSHGLAGGDEQYF.

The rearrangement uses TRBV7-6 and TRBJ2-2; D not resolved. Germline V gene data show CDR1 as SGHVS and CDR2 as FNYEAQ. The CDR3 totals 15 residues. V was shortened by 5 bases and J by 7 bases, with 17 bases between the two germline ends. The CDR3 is CASSPSQRSVGELFF. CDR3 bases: TGTGCCAGCAGCCCATCCCAGCGTTCGGTCGGGGAGCTGTTTTTT.

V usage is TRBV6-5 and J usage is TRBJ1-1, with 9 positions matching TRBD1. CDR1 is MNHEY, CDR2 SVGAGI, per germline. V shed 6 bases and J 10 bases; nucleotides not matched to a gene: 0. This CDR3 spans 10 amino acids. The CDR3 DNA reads TGTGCCAGCAGGGACAGGGGAGCTTTCTTT. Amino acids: CASRDRGAFF.

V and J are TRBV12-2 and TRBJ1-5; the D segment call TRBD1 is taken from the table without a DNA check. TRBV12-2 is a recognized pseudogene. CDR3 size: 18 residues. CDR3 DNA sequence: TGTGCAAGTCGCTTATGCACCGGGACAGGGTCTGGCAATCAGCCCCAGCATTTT. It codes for CASRLCTGTGSGNQPQHF.

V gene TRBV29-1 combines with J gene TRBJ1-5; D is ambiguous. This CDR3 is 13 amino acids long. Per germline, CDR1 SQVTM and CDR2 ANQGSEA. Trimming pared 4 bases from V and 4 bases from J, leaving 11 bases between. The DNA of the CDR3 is TGCAGCGTTGGAAGCCGCTATAATCAGCCCCAGCATTTT. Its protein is CSVGSRYNQPQHF.

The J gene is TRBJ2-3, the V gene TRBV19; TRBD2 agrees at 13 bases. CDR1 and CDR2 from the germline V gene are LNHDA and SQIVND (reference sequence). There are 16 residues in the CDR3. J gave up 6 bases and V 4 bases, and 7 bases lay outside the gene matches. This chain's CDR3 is CASSKTSGRITDTQYF. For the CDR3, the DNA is TGTGCCAGTAGTAAGACTAGCGGGAGGATAACTGATACGCAGTATTTT.

CDR3 residues: CASSLISSYNEQFF. The CDR3 coding sequence is TGCGCCAGCAGCTTGATCAGCTCCTACAATGAGCAGTTCTTC. This chain links TRBV5-1 with TRBJ2-1; no clear D. The CDR3 covers 14 residues. Germline CDR1 SGHRS, CDR2 YFSETQ. Trimming shortened V by 1 base and J by 0 bases, and 5 bases separated the two germline ends.

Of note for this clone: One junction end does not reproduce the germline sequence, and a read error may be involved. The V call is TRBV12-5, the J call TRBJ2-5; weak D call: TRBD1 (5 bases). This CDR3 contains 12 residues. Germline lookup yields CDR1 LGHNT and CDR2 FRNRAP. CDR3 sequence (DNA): TGTGCTAGTGGTTTGGTAAAGGGGCCCACGGACTTC. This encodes CASGLVKGPTDF.

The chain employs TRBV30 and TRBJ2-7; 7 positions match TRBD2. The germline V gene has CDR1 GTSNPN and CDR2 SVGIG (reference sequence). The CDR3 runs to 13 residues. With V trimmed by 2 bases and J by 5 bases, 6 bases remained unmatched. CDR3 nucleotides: TGTGCCTGGAGTCGTGGCGGGAGCCACGAGCAGTACTTC. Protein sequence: CAWSRGGSHEQYF.